The next 32 T cell receptor beta chains were all read from a single sample in a study of response to subunit inactivated influenza vaccine. From the RT-PCR reads, TCRdb called clonotypes with MiXCR, one entry per CDR3 protein. This sample has approximately 570,000 distinct CDR3 sequences, with about 8% found just once. Specimen: PBMCs from blood, collected around 25 months after vaccination. All receptors derive from a man between 50 and 70 years old who received an inactivated influenza vaccine.

This clonotype was observed at least ten times. V is TRBV5-1 and J is TRBJ2-3; no firm D call. V was clipped by 0 bases and J by 6 bases, with 11 bases between them. This CDR3 is built from 14 residues. The germline V gene has CDR1 SGHRS and CDR2 YFSETQ. This chain's CDR3 is CASSLVSSMDTQYF. The CDR3 coding sequence is TGCGCCAGCAGCTTGGTTAGCTCGATGGATACGCAGTATTTT.

This clonotype was picked up a small number of times. The gene calls are TRBV7-3 and TRBJ2-3; 14 bases match TRBD2. The J segment lost 4 bases and the V segment lost 5 bases, leaving 11 bases of the junction unmatched. Germline lookup yields CDR1 SGHTA and CDR2 FQGTGA. CDR3 length: 18 amino acids. The chain's CDR3 is CASSQPGTSGSRADTQYF. Here the CDR3 DNA reads TGTGCCAGCAGCCAGCCCGGGACTAGCGGGAGTAGGGCAGATACGCAGTATTTT.

The rearrangement joins TRBV29-1 to TRBJ1-1; D is possibly TRBD1 (5 bases). This CDR3 comprises 12 residues. V was cut by 2 bases and J by 10 bases, with 14 bases left in between. Germline V lookup: CDR1 SQVTM, CDR2 ANQGSEA. CDR3 bases: TGCAGCGTTGAACAGATTCATACAGGAGCTTTCTTT. The encoded protein is CSVEQIHTGAFF.

The rearrangement uses TRBV5-1 and TRBJ2-3; no reliable D call. Germline-derived CDR1 and CDR2 are SGHRS and YFSETQ. The V gene lost 0 bases and the J gene lost 5 bases, with 13 bases spanning the gap. There are 15 residues in the CDR3. CDR3 bases: TGCGCCAGCAGCTTGGAGGGCACTCCCGTAGATACGCAGTATTTT. Amino acid sequence: CASSLEGTPVDTQYF.

The CDR3 DNA is TGTGCCAGCAGTTCCCCGGGACAGCGAGATTCACCCCTCCACTTT. It codes for CASSSPGQRDSPLHF. V is TRBV28 and J is TRBJ1-6; 7 bases line up with TRBD1. The CDR3 consists of 15 residues. CDR1 is MDHEN, CDR2 SYDVKM, per germline. The V and J ends lost 4 bases and 8 bases, in that order; junction bases with no gene match: 8.

The sample holds a few counts of this clonotype. The genes are TRBV7-2 and TRBJ2-7, with D tentatively TRBD2 (6 bases). Germline V gene lookup returns CDR1 SGHTA and CDR2 FQGNSA. The CDR3 is 17 amino acids. Deletions cut 0 bases from V and 0 bases from J, with 15 bases between. CDR3 DNA: TGTGCCAGCAGCTTAGCTGCGGCGGGGAAAGGCTCCTACGAGCAGTACTTC. Translated: CASSLAAAGKGSYEQYF. Variable domain in full (rest from reference TRBV7-2 and TRBJ2-7): GAGVSQSPSNKVTEKGKDVELRCDPISGHTALYWYRQSLGQGLEFLIYFQGNSAPDKSGLPSDRFSAERTGGSVSTLTIQRTQQEDSAVYLCASSLAAAGKGSYEQYFGPGTRLTVT.

This sequence joins TRBV20-1 and TRBJ2-3; 8 bases match TRBD1. Germline V CDR1 and CDR2: DFQATT, SNEGSKA (reference sequence). CDR3 length equals 14 residues. With V trimmed by 2 bases and J by 3 bases, 4 bases remained unmatched. CDR3 sequence: CSARQDRATDTQYF. CDR3 DNA sequence: TGCAGTGCTAGACAGGACAGGGCAACAGATACGCAGTATTTT.

The J gene is TRBJ1-1, the V gene TRBV28, with D possibly TRBD1 on 6 matching bases. The CDR3 extends over 12 amino acids. V gave up 3 bases and J gave up 12 bases, with 14 bases separating them. CDR1 is MDHEN, CDR2 SYDVKM, per germline. The CDR3 loop is CASSFGTQEPFF. The CDR3 coding sequence is TGTGCCAGCAGTTTTGGGACACAAGAACCTTTCTTT.

The table lists this clonotype with many counts. The chain couples TRBV29-1 to TRBJ2-5; D not certain. The CDR3 is made up of 12 amino acids. V was clipped by 6 bases and J by 1 base, with 9 bases between them. CDR1 is SQVTM and CDR2 is ANQGSEA in the germline V gene. In DNA, the CDR3 is TGCAGCGTGAAACAAATCCAAGAGACCCAGTACTTC. It encodes CSVKQIQETQYF.

The rearrangement uses TRBV6-5 and TRBJ1-1; maybe TRBD1 (5 bases). Germline CDR1 is MNHEY and CDR2 is SVGAGI. The V and J ends lost 4 bases and 4 bases respectively, with 13 bases between them. CDR3 length: 14 amino acids. The CDR3 here is CASSWDVDFTEAFF. The DNA of the CDR3 is TGTGCCAGCAGTTGGGACGTTGACTTCACTGAAGCTTTCTTT.

In its sample, this clonotype was seen a few times. The chain recombines TRBV5-1 with TRBJ2-7; 7 bases align to TRBD2. CDR1 is SGHRS and CDR2 is YFSETQ in the germline V gene. Trimming cost V 0 bases and J 5 bases; bases outside gene matches: 8. The CDR3 covers 15 residues. DNA for the CDR3: TGCGCCAGCAGCTTGGGAGATGCGGGAGTCCACGAGCAGTACTTC. It encodes CASSLGDAGVHEQYF.

This clonotype was observed a handful of times. The chain uses TRBV28 and TRBJ2-7; tentatively, D is TRBD1 (6 bases). Germline V lookup: CDR1 MDHEN, CDR2 SYDVKM. The CDR3 is 13 residues long. Trimming removed 6 bases from V and 7 bases from J, with 16 bases in between. CDR3 loop: CASRIQGVGEQYF. For the CDR3, the DNA is TGTGCCAGCAGAATACAGGGTGTGGGAGAGCAGTACTTC.

Ten or more counts support this clonotype. The rearrangement uses TRBV3-1 and TRBJ1-6; tentative D call: TRBD1 (6 bases). CDR1 is LGHDT, CDR2 YNNKEL, per germline (reference sequence). V lost 3 bases, J lost 0 bases, and 15 bases lay in between. The CDR3 is made up of 18 amino acids. In DNA, the CDR3 is TGTGCCAGCAGCCACGGGGGGCACATCAGCTCCTATAATTCACCCCTCCACTTT. Translated, it gives CASSHGGHISSYNSPLHF.

The CDR3 DNA follows: TGTGCCAGCAGTTTAGCTTTATATCAGCCCCAGCATTTT. Translating it yields CASSLALYQPQHF. This chain joins TRBV12-3 or TRBV12-4 and TRBJ1-5; D remains ambiguous. Trimming removed 0 bases at V and 5 bases at J, with 5 bases between. The CDR3 runs to 13 residues.

This clonotype turned up a few times. V gene TRBV4-2 combines with J gene TRBJ2-6; maybe TRBD1 (5 bases). CDR1 is LGHNA, CDR2 YNFKEQ, per germline. The V end was cut by 0 bases, the J end by 4 bases, with 13 bases between. The CDR3 runs to 17 residues. CDR3 sequence: CASSQDRARAGANVLTF. DNA of the CDR3: TGTGCCAGCAGCCAAGACAGGGCTAGGGCCGGGGCCAACGTCCTGACTTTC.

This clonotype was detected only a few times. The chain joins TRBV20-1 to TRBJ1-1, with 7 positions matching TRBD1. In germline, CDR1 is DFQATT, CDR2 SNEGSKA (reference sequence). The CDR3 length is 14 residues. The junction had 9 bases not matched to a gene; V was cut back by 1 base and J by 7 bases. The CDR3 bases are TGCAGTGCTAGAGGTCAGACAGGGAACTTTGAAGCTTTCTTT. Its translation is CSARGQTGNFEAFF.

This clonotype has a count of ten or more. The J gene is TRBJ1-2, the V gene TRBV20-1; 7 bases are a match to TRBD1. The V gene's germline CDR1 is DFQATT and CDR2 SNEGSKA (reference sequence). The ends lost 6 bases at V and 4 bases at J; junction bases unmatched: 11. This CDR3 is 14 amino acids long. The CDR3 here is CSATRTGISYGYTF. The CDR3 nucleotides read TGCAGTGCAACCCGGACAGGAATTAGCTATGGCTACACCTTC.

This chain connects TRBV5-1 to TRBJ2-5, with D unresolved. The ends were cut back, 0 bases at V and 2 bases at J, with 11 bases in the middle. This CDR3 comprises 15 residues. Germline V CDR1 and CDR2: SGHRS, YFSETQ. The CDR3 DNA sequence: TGCGCCAGCAGCTTGGGATTACACAGTCAAGAGACCCAGTACTTC. This encodes CASSLGLHSQETQYF.

A few counts support this clonotype. The chain is built from TRBV6-5 and TRBJ2-3; the match to TRBD1 covers 8 bases. In germline, CDR1 is MNHEY, CDR2 SVGAGI. This CDR3 region has 19 residues. V shed 4 bases and J 1 base; nucleotides not matched to a gene: 16. CDR3 sequence (DNA): TGTGCCAGCAGTTCGCCTCTCGGACAGGGCGGAACCCGCACAGATACGCAGTATTTT. It specifies CASSSPLGQGGTRTDTQYF.

The rearrangement uses TRBV7-9 and TRBJ2-3; D possibly corresponds to TRBD1 (6 bases). Germline-derived CDR1 and CDR2 are SEHNR and FQNEAQ (reference sequence). The CDR3 spans 14 residues. Trimming stripped 5 bases from V and 7 bases from J, with 16 bases between. The CDR3 DNA is TGTGCCAGCAGCCCCCTAGACGACAGGAATACGCAGTATTTT. Translated, it gives CASSPLDDRNTQYF.

This clonotype was detected a few times. The chain recombines TRBV6-1 with TRBJ2-3; D remains ambiguous. This CDR3 comprises 15 residues. The V and J ends lost 5 bases and 0 bases respectively, with 12 bases between them. Germline V gives CDR1 MNHNS, CDR2 SASEGT. The CDR3 loop is CASSTQPYSTDTQYF. The DNA of the CDR3 is TGTGCCAGCAGTACACAGCCGTATAGCACAGATACGCAGTATTTT.

The chain couples TRBV15 to TRBJ1-1, with TRBD1 identical over 9 bases. V shed 1 base, J shed 7 bases, and the junction held 10 bases outside the gene matches. The length of the CDR3 is 16 residues. Germline CDR1 reads LNHNV; CDR2 reads YYDKDF (reference sequence). CDR3 in DNA: TGTGCCACCAGCAGAGGACAGGGGGGGTGGAATGGTGAAGCTTTCTTT. Encoded protein: CATSRGQGGWNGEAFF.

Here the CDR3 reads CASSESPQVYGYTF. CDR3 nucleotide sequence: TGTGCCAGCAGTGAGTCTCCTCAGGTGTATGGCTACACCTTC. V is TRBV25-1 and J is TRBJ1-2; no firm D call. CDR1 and CDR2 from the germline V gene are MGHDK and SYGVNS. Between the trimmed V and J ends, which lost 3 bases and 5 bases, there was a span of 13 bases. CDR3 length equals 14 residues.

This clonotype was picked up many times. V gene TRBV15 combines with J gene TRBJ2-3, with 10 bases lining up with TRBD2. CDR3 length: 16 amino acids. Losses at the gene ends were 1 base for V and 2 bases for J; bases not matched to a gene: 3. Germline V gives CDR1 LNHNV, CDR2 YYDKDF (reference sequence). In nucleotides, the CDR3 is TGTGCCACCAGCAGAGGTCTAGCGGGGGTCACAGATACGCAGTATTTT. Translated, it gives CATSRGLAGVTDTQYF.

V and J are TRBV6-2 or TRBV6-3 and TRBJ1-4, with no clear D. This CDR3 contains 13 residues. Trimming stripped 8 bases from V and 7 bases from J, with 14 bases between. From germline, CDR1 is MNHEY and CDR2 SVGEGT. DNA of the CDR3: TGTGCCAGCGGCGAAGACGGTCTTGAAAAACTGTTTTTT. This sequence encodes CASGEDGLEKLFF.

In its sample, this clonotype was seen many times. The gene calls are TRBV5-1 and TRBJ2-5; perhaps TRBD1 as D (6 bases). The germline V gene has CDR1 SGHRS and CDR2 YFSETQ. This CDR3 is 16 amino acids long. Trimming removed 0 bases at V and 1 base at J, with 13 bases between. The CDR3 region is CASSLDGGGGQETQYF. CDR3 DNA: TGCGCCAGCAGCTTGGATGGGGGCGGCGGCCAAGAGACCCAGTACTTC.

Notes on this clonotype: Given a much more abundant clone one base away, this may be a read error. The CDR3 DNA reads as TGCGCCAGCAGCCAAGACGGGACGCATCCGAATCAGCCCCAGCATTTT. Translation: CASSQDGTHPNQPQHF. V gene TRBV4-3 combines with J gene TRBJ1-5, with D maybe TRBD1 (5 bases). The CDR3 contains 16 residues. The germline CDR1 and CDR2 sequences are LGHNA and YSLEER. Trimming shortened V by 0 bases and J by 4 bases, and 13 bases separated the two germline ends.

In its sample, this clonotype was seen many times. The chain is built from TRBV6-2 or TRBV6-3 and TRBJ2-7; the D gene is possibly TRBD2 (6 bases). The CDR3 length is 16 residues. Trimming took off 6 bases at V and 2 bases at J, with 20 bases between the two ends. Looked up from germline, CDR1 is MNHEY and CDR2 is SVGEGT. In DNA form, the CDR3 reads TGTGCCAGCAGCCCAGGAGGTAGTAGCGGTACCTACGAGCAGTACTTC. Protein: CASSPGGSSGTYEQYF.

This clonotype was seen a few times. The rearrangement uses TRBV24-1 and TRBJ2-2, with D perhaps matching TRBD2 (6 bases). V was trimmed by 6 bases and J by 4 bases, leaving 11 bases between them. Germline V gene lookup returns CDR1 KGHDR and CDR2 SFDVKD. The CDR3 has 14 amino acids. The CDR3 region is CATSWRGVTGELFF. The CDR3 nucleotides read TGTGCCACCAGTTGGAGGGGAGTCACCGGGGAGCTGTTTTTT.

The rearrangement links TRBV27 to TRBJ1-2; TRBD1 matches 9 bases. Germline values: CDR1 MNHEY, CDR2 SMNVEV (reference sequence). J was trimmed by 6 bases and V by 5 bases; bases with no gene match: 13. The CDR3 has 16 residues. The DNA for the CDR3 is TGTGCCAGCAGTACTGCCCCGACAGGGGGTCTGAATGGCTACACCTTC. This encodes CASSTAPTGGLNGYTF.

This clonotype has a handful of counts. This rearrangement joins TRBV4-3 to TRBJ2-7; D is uncertain. V was cut by 1 base and J by 4 bases, with 11 bases left in between. The length of the CDR3 is 14 residues. CDR1 and CDR2 from the germline V gene are LGHNA and YSLEER. The CDR3 is CASSQAIDSYEQYF. For the CDR3, the DNA is TGCGCCAGCAGCCAAGCTATAGATTCATACGAGCAGTACTTC.

This clonotype appeared many times. The gene calls are TRBV20-1 and TRBJ2-7; TRBD2 matches at 7 bases. The CDR3 covers 14 residues. The J segment lost 6 bases and the V segment lost 3 bases, leaving 11 bases of the junction unmatched. CDR1 DFQATT and CDR2 SNEGSKA come from the germline V gene (reference sequence). CDR3: CSARWSGLLIEQYF. CDR3 nucleotide sequence: TGCAGTGCTAGGTGGTCGGGACTACTAATCGAGCAGTACTTC.